Shown below are 20 T cell receptor beta chains from a single sample sequenced in a study of cytomegalovirus exposure and HLA in healthy donors. PCR employed 60 Vbeta and 13 Jbeta primers. The assay was immunoSEQ multiplex PCR, and TCRdb's table has in-frame clones only and misses some. Here the sample spans under 200,000 clones, around 81% being singletons. The sequencing input was PBMCs. These receptors were obtained from a middle-aged man in good health and CMV-seronegative.

To note about this clone: The junction departs from germline at one end; a sequencing error may be responsible. V is TRBV7-9 and J is TRBJ1-1; 7 bases are shared with TRBD1. Germline V lookup: CDR1 SEHNR, CDR2 FQNEAQ (reference sequence). This CDR3 spans 17 amino acids. CDR3 DNA: TGTTCCAGCAGCCTCGAAGTCAGGGGGGACCTGAACACTGAAGCTTTCTTT. It is translated as CSSSLEVRGDLNTEAFF.

The chain recombines TRBV28 with TRBJ2-5; the match to TRBD2 covers 12 bases. The CDR3 is 15 residues long. From germline, CDR1 is MDHEN and CDR2 SYDVKM. V shed 8 bases, J shed 4 bases, and the junction held 8 bases outside the gene matches. The CDR3 is CASGGLAGLGETQYF. The DNA for the CDR3 is TGTGCCAGCGGAGGACTAGCGGGACTTGGAGAGACCCAGTACTTC.

This clone was seen just once. The J gene is TRBJ1-1, the V gene TRBV4-2, with 9 bases matching TRBD1. Trimming removed 0 bases from V and 4 bases from J; junction bases left unmatched: 6. The CDR3 spans 16 residues. Germline CDR1 reads LGHNA; CDR2 reads YNFKEQ. The CDR3 loop reads CASSQEQGATLTEAFF. DNA of the CDR3: TGTGCCAGCAGCCAAGAACAGGGGGCCACTCTCACTGAAGCTTTCTTT.

This chain joins TRBV7-2 and TRBJ1-2; D is possibly TRBD1 (6 bases). The V gene lost 7 bases and the J gene lost 2 bases, with 14 bases spanning the gap. This CDR3 is built from 14 residues. Germline V lookup: CDR1 SGHTA, CDR2 FQGNSA. In DNA, the CDR3 is TGTGCCAGCACCCCGGACAGAACCAACTATGGCTACACCTTC. It specifies CASTPDRTNYGYTF.

V and J are TRBV4-1 and TRBJ2-5, with TRBD1 as a possible D gene (6 bases). The CDR3 is made up of 15 amino acids. V dropped 4 bases and J dropped 4 bases, with 16 bases sitting between them. Germline CDR1 is MGHRA and CDR2 is YSYEKL. CDR3 DNA: TGCGCCAGCAGCCCTAGGCAAGGACAGATAGAGACCCAGTACTTC. Protein: CASSPRQGQIETQYF.

The chain couples TRBV28 to TRBJ2-5; tentatively, D is TRBD1 (6 bases). CDR3 size: 13 residues. V dropped 7 bases and J dropped 4 bases, with 13 bases sitting between them. Germline V gene lookup returns CDR1 MDHEN and CDR2 SYDVKM. In DNA, the CDR3 is TGTGCCAGCACCCGGAGAGGGGGAGAGACCCAGTACTTC. This sequence encodes CASTRRGGETQYF.

The J gene is TRBJ2-5, the V gene TRBV29-1; D is ambiguous. The length of the CDR3 is 12 residues. Germline V gene lookup returns CDR1 SQVTM and CDR2 ANQGSEA. Trimming cost V 7 bases and J 5 bases, with 14 bases left between them. The CDR3 loop is CSAGQARETQYF. CDR3 nucleotide sequence: TGCAGCGCCGGCCAGGCTCGGGAGACCCAGTACTTC.

Concerning this clone itself: The germline gene is not matched at one end of the junction; a read error may be the cause. V is TRBV7-2 and J is TRBJ2-3; 8 nucleotides align to TRBD2. The CDR3 runs 15 residues. CDR1 is SGHTA and CDR2 is FQGNSA in the germline V gene. This CDR3 reads CASSLDRGGVDAQYF. CDR3 in DNA: TGTGCCAGCAGCTTAGACCGGGGGGGGGTAGATGCGCAGTATTTT.

The chain is built from TRBV28 and TRBJ2-3; 9 bases are shared with TRBD1. Germline V CDR1 and CDR2: MDHEN, SYDVKM. CDR3 length: 16 amino acids. J gave up 6 bases and V 6 bases, and 13 bases lay outside the gene matches. This CDR3 reads CASSPARTGVYDTQYF. The CDR3 DNA sequence: TGTGCCAGCAGCCCGGCGCGGACAGGGGTTTACGATACGCAGTATTTT. The variable domain in full, with the rest retrieved from reference TRBV28 and TRBJ2-3, is DVKVTQSSRYLVKRTGEKVFLECVQDMDHENMFWYRQDPGLGLRLIYFSYDVKMKEKGDIPEGYSVSREKKERFSLILESASTNQTSMYLCASSPARTGVYDTQYFGPGTRLTVL.

This chain connects TRBV6-6 to TRBJ2-1; 10 bases map to TRBD1. With V trimmed by 6 bases and J by 8 bases, 10 bases remained unmatched. The CDR3 sequence is 15 residues long. Looked up from germline, CDR1 is MNHNY and CDR2 is SVGAGI (reference sequence). This chain's CDR3 is CASSNPGQGTDEQFF. The CDR3 DNA sequence: TGTGCCAGCAGCAATCCGGGACAGGGGACCGATGAGCAGTTCTTC.

The CDR3 bases are TGTGCCAGCAGCCTCCAGGGTCAGCCCCAGCATTTT. Translating gives CASSLQGQPQHF. V usage is TRBV7-2 and J usage is TRBJ1-5; tentatively, D is TRBD1 (5 bases). V lost 5 bases, J lost 6 bases, and 8 bases lay in between. This CDR3 is built from 12 residues. The germline V gene has CDR1 SGHTA and CDR2 FQGNSA. Full variable domain (rest looked up from reference TRBV7-2 and TRBJ1-5): GAGVSQSPSNKVTEKGKDVELRCDPISGHTALYWYRQSLGQGLEFLIYFQGNSAPDKSGLPSDRFSAERTGGSVSTLTIQRTQQEDSAVYLCASSLQGQPQHFGDGTRLSIL.

The chain employs TRBV30 and TRBJ1-2; 7 nucleotides agree with TRBD1. Germline CDR1 and CDR2: GTSNPN and SVGIG (reference sequence). CDR3 length equals 13 residues. J lost 6 bases, V lost 2 bases, and 6 bases had no gene match. The CDR3 nucleotides read TGTGCCTGGAGTTTAGGGGGCGGGGATGGCTACACCTTC. It is translated as CAWSLGGGDGYTF. Full variable domain (missing parts from reference TRBV30 and TRBJ1-2): SQTIHQWPATLVQPVGSPLSLECTVEGTSNPNLYWYRQAAGRGLQLLFYSVGIGQISSEVPQNLSASRPQDRQFILSSKKLLLSDSGFYLCAWSLGGGDGYTFGSGTRLTVV.

This clone was found once. V is TRBV10-3 and J is TRBJ2-3; TRBD2 agrees at 14 bases. Germline values: CDR1 ENHRY, CDR2 SYGVKD. The CDR3 consists of 19 residues. V dropped 9 bases and J dropped 4; count of bases not matched to a gene: 18. CDR3: CAISYGGTSGSGKPDTQYF. The CDR3 DNA reads as TGTGCCATTTCTTACGGGGGGACTAGCGGGAGCGGTAAACCAGATACGCAGTATTTT.

The chain is built from TRBV9 and TRBJ2-3; a possible D gene is TRBD2 (7 bases). The germline V gene has CDR1 SGDLS and CDR2 YYNGEE. Deletions cut 3 bases from V and 1 base from J, with 12 bases between. The CDR3 is made up of 15 amino acids. The CDR3 DNA reads TGTGCCAGCAGCGGGGGGGGCGGGGGCACAGATACGCAGTATTTT. Its translation: CASSGGGGGTDTQYF. Full variable domain (missing parts from reference TRBV9 and TRBJ2-3): DSGVTQTPKHLITATGQRVTLRCSPRSGDLSVYWYQQSLDQGLQFLIQYYNGEERAKGNILERFSAQQFPDLHSELNLSSLELGDSALYFCASSGGGGGTDTQYFGPGTRLTVL.

The V and J genes are TRBV19 and TRBJ2-7; D gene ambiguous. The CDR3 runs to 13 residues. Germline loops: CDR1 LNHDA, CDR2 SQIVND (reference sequence). Trimming shortened V by 1 base and J by 3 bases, and 7 bases separated the two germline ends. For the CDR3, the DNA is TGTGCCAGTAGTATAGCCCTTAACTACGAGCAGTACGTC. It specifies CASSIALNYEQYV.

The V and J genes are TRBV7-8 and TRBJ2-4; tentative D call: TRBD2 (6 bases). CDR3 length: 13 residues. CDR1 and CDR2 (germline): SGHVS, FQNEAQ. V shed 6 bases and J shed 8 bases, with 14 bases lying between them. CDR3 sequence reads: CASSYDGEDIQYF. The CDR3 DNA reads TGTGCCAGCAGTTACGACGGGGAGGACATTCAGTACTTC.

There are a few counts of this clone. The chain combines TRBV18 with TRBJ1-1; the D is unclear. Germline loops: CDR1 KGHSH, CDR2 LQKENI. The CDR3 totals 14 residues. V was cut by 6 bases and J by 6 bases, with 17 bases left in between. The DNA for the CDR3 is TGTGCCAGCTCCCTAACTGCTGTAAGCGCTGAAGCTTTCTTT. Residues: CASSLTAVSAEAFF.

The chain carries TRBV29-1 and TRBJ2-2, with TRBD2 as a possible D gene (5 bases). The V end was cut by 3 bases, the J end by 6 bases, with 8 bases between. Germline values: CDR1 SQVTM, CDR2 ANQGSEA. The CDR3 contains 12 residues. The CDR3 region is CSVDGEPGELFF. The CDR3 DNA is TGCAGCGTTGACGGGGAACCCGGGGAGCTGTTTTTT.

This clone was counted only a few times. At one end, the junction sequence differs from germline, possibly due to a read error. V gene TRBV6-4 combines with J gene TRBJ2-6; the match to TRBD1 covers 7 bases. Germline-derived CDR1 and CDR2 are MRHNA and SNTAGT. The CDR3 spans 18 residues. This chain's CDR3 is CASSDRDRVWSGANGLTF. Written as DNA, the CDR3 is TGTGCCAGCAGTGACCGTGACAGGGTATGGTCCGGGGCCAACGGCCTGACTTTC.

This chain uses TRBV18 with TRBJ2-7; the match to TRBD1 covers 8 bases. Trimming took 6 bases from V and 6 from J; bases not matched to a gene: 4. The CDR3 extends over 12 amino acids. Germline values: CDR1 KGHSH, CDR2 LQKENI. The CDR3: CASSPGGGEQYF. The CDR3, as DNA: TGTGCCAGCTCGCCAGGGGGCGGCGAGCAGTACTTC.